This T cell receptor beta chain is drawn from a study of T cells in Graves' hyperthyroidism and ophthalmopathy. RNA transcripts served as the template for amplifying TCR beta CDR3 regions. The HTBI primer set was used in a first-round RT-PCR of the TCR CDR3. TCRdb reanalysed the multiplex PCR reads using MiXCR and keeps one entry per CDR3 protein. In the table there are about 610,000 distinct CDR3 sequences, about 45% of which are singletons. Hyperthyroidism was newly diagnosed in patients aged 18 to 65 (duration under 2 months). Criteria for exclusion of patients were uncontrolled infection, other autoimmune disease, pregnancy or lactation. Diagnoses rested on clinical symptoms, serum thyroxine and TRAb, thyroid ultrasound and orbital computed tomography. This clonotype was detected many times. The antigen remains unidentified. The length of the CDR3 is 15 residues. With 5 bases removed from V and 1 base from J, the gap between germline ends came to 14 bases. CDR1 is SEHNR, CDR2 FQNEAQ, per germline (reference sequence).

Findings and limits, study-wide: Blood samples included most of the expanded thyroid clonotypes exceeding 0.001.

The receptor was derived from a woman aged 18-35 years with Graves' hyperthyroidism. The sequenced material came from peripheral blood or thyroid tissue (not recorded which). V and J are TRBV7-9 and TRBJ1-1, with D tentatively TRBD1 (6 bases). DNA for the CDR3: TGTGCCAGCAGCCCCACAACCAGGGGGAACACTGAAGCTTTCTTT. Translating gives CASSPTTRGNTEAFF.